This T cell receptor beta chain was identified in a study of blood T cells in healthy people across ages. The CDR3 is 21 residues long. Per the germline V gene, CDR1 is SGHAT and CDR2 is FQDESV (reference sequence). Trimming removed 1 base from V and 0 bases from J; junction bases left unmatched: 18. A second PCR of 7 to 11 cycles used a sample-barcoded 5' primer and a J-beta primer mix. TCRdb ran MiXCR on the 5' RACE reads and lists one entry per CDR3 protein. The repertoire holds approximately 1,700,000 distinct CDR3 sequences, roughly 43% seen once, with about 23% in the top ten. The specimen sequenced was blood. This chain joins TRBV11-1 and TRBJ2-1; 7 positions match TRBD2. The receptor's source is a human donor in good health. CDR3 region: CASSLVPGLAEMISSYNEQFF. In DNA, the CDR3 is TGTGCCAGCAGCTTAGTTCCTGGGCTAGCGGAGATGATTAGCTCCTACAATGAGCAGTTCTTC.